Below, 8 T cell receptor beta chains from the same sample are listed, as sequenced in a study of response to subunit inactivated influenza vaccine. TCRdb used MiXCR to reprocess the RT-PCR reads, holding one entry per CDR3 protein. The sample carries about 540,000 distinct CDR3 sequences, around 25% recorded once. These data were also reused for a study on T cells expressing NK-cell markers. According to that study: With UMIs, 5'RACE template switching was used to make TCR beta cDNA.

This specimen was CD4+ T cells sorted from PBMCs, taken less than 13 days after vaccination. The receptors stem from a man aged 45 to 65 who received an inactivated influenza vaccine.

The rearrangement links TRBV19 to TRBJ2-2; D uncertain. Germline CDR1 LNHDA, CDR2 SQIVND (reference sequence). CDR3 length: 14 residues. V lost 2 bases and J lost 1, with 5 bases in between. For the CDR3, the DNA is TGTGCCAGTAGTATAAGTGGGAACACCGGGGAGCTGTTTTTT. Amino acids: CASSISGNTGELFF.

The CDR3: CSAVRTGTDTQYF. In DNA form, the CDR3 reads TGCAGTGCGGTCCGGACAGGCACAGATACGCAGTATTTT. This chain uses TRBV20-1 with TRBJ2-3; TRBD1 is a possible D gene (6 bases). The V gene's germline CDR1 is DFQATT and CDR2 SNEGSKA (reference sequence). V was trimmed by 6 bases and J by 1 base, leaving 11 bases between them. The CDR3 sequence is 13 residues long.

This clonotype showed up just a few times. The genes are TRBV4-3 and TRBJ2-5; perhaps TRBD2 as D (6 bases). Germline lookup yields CDR1 LGHNA and CDR2 YSLEER. V gave up 1 base and J gave up 3 bases, with 9 bases separating them. This CDR3 is built from 14 residues. DNA of the CDR3: TGCGCCAGCAGCCAAGGCCCGGGAGAAGAGACCCAGTACTTC. Amino acids: CASSQGPGEETQYF.

The chain combines TRBV11-2 with TRBJ2-3, with unresolved D. Trimming took off 8 bases at V and 1 base at J, with 22 bases between the two ends. Germline values: CDR1 SGHAT, CDR2 FQNNGV. This CDR3 comprises 17 residues. The CDR3 DNA sequence: TGTGCCAGCGGCTCGAACCGCAGACGCGTCGGCACAGATACGCAGTATTTT. This translates into CASGSNRRRVGTDTQYF.

This clonotype has only a few counts. The chain carries TRBV9 and TRBJ2-3; TRBD1 matches 8 bases. The CDR3 is made up of 17 amino acids. Germline CDR1 reads SGDLS; CDR2 reads YYNGEE. The J segment lost 5 bases and the V segment lost 3 bases, leaving 14 bases of the junction unmatched. CDR3 sequence (DNA): TGTGCCAGCAGCGCTCTTCAGGGGGCAGGGGCGGTAGATACGCAGTATTTT. Protein sequence: CASSALQGAGAVDTQYF.

The chain combines TRBV15 with TRBJ2-2, with TRBD2 identical over 7 bases. This CDR3 comprises 19 residues. Germline CDR1 reads LNHNV; CDR2 reads YYDKDF (reference sequence). Trimming at V came to 0 bases and at J to 3 bases, leaving 13 bases not matched to a gene. This CDR3 is CATSRDLLAIGGDTGELFF. The CDR3 coding sequence is TGTGCCACCAGCAGAGACTTACTAGCGATCGGGGGAGACACCGGGGAGCTGTTTTTT.

This sequence joins TRBV7-2 and TRBJ2-7; 7 bases fit TRBD2. V lost 6 bases to trimming and J lost 3 bases; unmatched junction nucleotides: 11. CDR3 length equals 15 residues. Germline values: CDR1 SGHTA, CDR2 FQGNSA. The CDR3 spells CASRPLGLNFYEQYF. The CDR3 DNA reads as TGTGCCAGCAGACCCCTGGGACTAAACTTCTACGAGCAGTACTTC.

This clonotype was recorded a few times. This sequence joins TRBV6-2 or TRBV6-3 and TRBJ2-7; D possibly uses TRBD1 or TRBD2 (6 bases each). V lost 10 bases to trimming and J lost 1 base, with 17 bases between them. This CDR3 is built from 14 residues. CDR1 is MNHEY, CDR2 SVGEGT, per germline. CDR3 coding DNA: TGTGCCACGCGGAGGGGGGCGCGATCCTACGAGCAGTACTTC. It translates to CATRRGARSYEQYF.